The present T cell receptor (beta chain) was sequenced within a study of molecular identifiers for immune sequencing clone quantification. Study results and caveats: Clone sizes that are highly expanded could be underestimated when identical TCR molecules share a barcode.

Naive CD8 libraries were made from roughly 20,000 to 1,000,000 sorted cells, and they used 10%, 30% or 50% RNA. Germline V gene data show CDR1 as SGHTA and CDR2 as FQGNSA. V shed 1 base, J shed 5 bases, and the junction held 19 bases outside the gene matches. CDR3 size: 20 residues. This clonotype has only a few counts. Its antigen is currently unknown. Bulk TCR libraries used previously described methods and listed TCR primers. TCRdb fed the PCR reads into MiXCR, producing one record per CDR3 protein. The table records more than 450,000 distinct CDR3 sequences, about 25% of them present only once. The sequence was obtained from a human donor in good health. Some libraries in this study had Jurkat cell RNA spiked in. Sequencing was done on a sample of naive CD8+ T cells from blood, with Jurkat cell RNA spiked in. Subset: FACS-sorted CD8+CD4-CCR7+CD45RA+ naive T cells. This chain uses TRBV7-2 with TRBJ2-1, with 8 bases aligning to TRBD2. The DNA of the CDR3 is TGTGCCAGCAGCTTAGTGGCGGGACTAGTCCCCAATATTCCCAACAATGAGCAGTTCTTC. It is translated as CASSLVAGLVPNIPNNEQFF.